What follows are 29 T cell receptor beta chains derived from one specimen sequenced in a study of beta chain features in type 1 diabetes. The sequenced template was cDNA made from the entire isolated RNA. The data were produced by immunoSEQ multiplex PCR, yet TCRdb's version contains in-frame clones alone and is incomplete. Among about 900,000 clones, about a sixth were seen once, and the ten largest hold about 0.02%. Sequencing was carried out using naive CD4+ T cells from blood. The receptor set was obtained from a young woman in good health.

Comment on this clone: Other DNA sequences of this sample code for an identical CDR3. The gene calls are TRBV9 and TRBJ2-1; 10 bases fit TRBD2. This CDR3 comprises 15 residues. Germline V gene data show CDR1 as SGDLS and CDR2 as YYNGEE. V shed 2 bases, J shed 4 bases, and the junction held 3 bases outside the gene matches. The CDR3 reads CASSVRLAGYNEQFF. The CDR3 DNA follows: TGTGCCAGCAGCGTGCGACTAGCGGGTTACAATGAGCAGTTCTTC.

The chain recombines TRBV6-5 with TRBJ2-5; maybe TRBD2 (6 bases). Germline CDR1 reads MNHEY; CDR2 reads SVGAGI. This CDR3 is 14 amino acids long. Deletions cut 2 bases from V and 5 bases from J, with 12 bases between. CDR3 loop: CASSYAGTRETQYF. For the CDR3, the DNA is TGTGCCAGCAGTTACGCGGGAACGCGGGAGACCCAGTACTTC.

This clone was found a few times. Other DNA sequences in the sample encode the same CDR3. This rearrangement joins TRBV29-1 to TRBJ2-1; 7 bases map to TRBD1. The CDR3 runs to 13 residues. CDR1 and CDR2 from the germline V gene are SQVTM and ANQGSEA. Germline trimming cut 4 bases from V and 4 bases from J; bases unmatched to any gene: 4. The CDR3 DNA reads as TGCAGCGTTGCTAGGGACAGTTACAATGAGCAGTTCTTC. Protein product: CSVARDSYNEQFF.

This clone was observed a few times. The rearrangement links TRBV6-5 to TRBJ1-2; D remains unclear. CDR1 and CDR2 from the germline V gene are MNHEY and SVGAGI. With 10 bases removed from V and 3 bases from J, the gap between germline ends came to 9 bases. The CDR3 is 11 residues long. The DNA of the CDR3 is TGTGCCACAGCGGATTACTATGGCTACACCTTC. Translating it yields CATADYYGYTF.

As DNA, the CDR3 is TGTGCCAGCAGTCAAGGACAGGGGTGGGGTGAAAAACTGTTTTTT. Translation gives CASSQGQGWGEKLFF. The chain recombines TRBV6-5 with TRBJ1-4; 9 nucleotides agree with TRBD1. CDR1 is MNHEY, CDR2 SVGAGI, per germline. Losses at the gene ends were 5 bases for V and 7 bases for J; bases not matched to a gene: 8. The CDR3 runs 15 residues.

This clone was counted only a few times. The V and J genes are TRBV6-6 and TRBJ2-6; D may be TRBD1 or TRBD2 (5 bases each). The CDR3 has 16 residues. The germline V gene encodes CDR1 MNHNY and CDR2 SVGAGI (reference sequence). Between the trimmed V and J ends, which lost 6 bases and 0 bases, there was a span of 12 bases. The CDR3: CASRGPGSSGANVLTF. In nucleotides, the CDR3 is TGTGCCAGCAGGGGGCCAGGGAGCTCTGGGGCCAACGTCCTGACTTTC.

There are a few counts of this clone. The gene calls are TRBV27 and TRBJ2-7; D is unclear. From germline, CDR1 is MNHEY and CDR2 SMNVEV (reference sequence). V was shortened by 5 bases and J by 0 bases, with 14 bases between the two germline ends. This CDR3 contains 15 residues. Here the CDR3 reads CASSPIGVSSYEQYF. As DNA, the CDR3 is TGTGCCAGCAGTCCTATTGGGGTTAGCTCCTACGAGCAGTACTTC.

This clone was seen a handful of times. The chain has TRBV4-2 and TRBJ2-1; TRBD2 matches 13 bases. Germline V lookup: CDR1 LGHNA, CDR2 YNFKEQ. Trimming took 5 bases from V and 7 from J; bases not matched to a gene: 8. The length of the CDR3 is 16 residues. CDR3 sequence: CASSEGLAGARNEQFF. CDR3 DNA: TGTGCCAGCAGCGAAGGACTAGCGGGAGCTCGGAATGAGCAGTTCTTC.

J is TRBJ2-6 and V is TRBV7-8; D possibly corresponds to TRBD2 (6 bases). The CDR3 spans 19 residues. Trimming pared 5 bases from V and 1 base from J, leaving 21 bases between. Germline assignment: CDR1 SGHVS and CDR2 FQNEAQ. The CDR3 is CASSNHPGTRHSGANVLTF. The DNA for the CDR3 is TGTGCCAGCAGCAACCACCCCGGGACTCGTCATTCTGGGGCCAACGTCCTGACTTTC.

This clone was seen a few times. Other nucleotide sequences in the sample specify the same CDR3. The V call is TRBV5-4, the J call TRBJ2-1, with D perhaps matching TRBD2 (6 bases). This CDR3 is 15 amino acids long. CDR1 is SGHNT, CDR2 YYREEE, per germline (reference sequence). The V gene lost 0 bases and the J gene lost 0 bases, with 7 bases spanning the gap. In nucleotides, the CDR3 is TGTGCCAGCAGCTTGGATAGCGGCTCCTACAATGAGCAGTTCTTC. This gives the protein CASSLDSGSYNEQFF.

Comments on this clone: At one of its ends the junction is not consistent with the germline gene, which may arise from a read error. The V gene is TRBV6-5, the J gene TRBJ2-1, with D possibly TRBD2 on 6 matching bases. The CDR3 is made up of 12 amino acids. Germline V CDR1 and CDR2: MNHEY, SVGAGI. CDR3 sequence: CAISASDNEQFF. DNA of the CDR3: TGTGCCATCAGTGCTAGCGACAATGAGCAGTTCTTC.

The CDR3 protein is CASSVGVISGANVLTF. CDR3 in DNA: TGTGCCAGCAGCGTAGGGGTGATCTCTGGGGCCAACGTCCTGACTTTC. The J gene is TRBJ2-6, the V gene TRBV9; D ambiguous. This CDR3 has 16 amino acids. The V and J ends lost 0 bases and 0 bases respectively, with 7 bases between them. Germline lookup yields CDR1 SGDLS and CDR2 YYNGEE.

The V gene is TRBV28, the J gene TRBJ1-1; D is possibly TRBD1 (6 bases). The CDR3 sequence is 15 residues long. Germline-derived CDR1 and CDR2 are MDHEN and SYDVKM. The V gene lost 3 bases and the J gene lost 11 bases, with 22 bases spanning the gap. This chain's CDR3 is CASSLGGAGPTRAFF. The CDR3 nucleotides are TGTGCCAGCAGTTTGGGGGGGGCAGGGCCCACTAGGGCTTTCTTT.

The chain joins TRBV10-3 to TRBJ2-7; the match to TRBD2 covers 14 bases. The V gene's germline CDR1 is ENHRY and CDR2 SYGVKD. V lost 7 bases, J lost 5 bases, and 4 bases stayed unmatched. CDR3 length: 14 residues. CDR3 loop: CAITPGLAGDEQYF. DNA for the CDR3: TGTGCCATCACCCCGGGACTAGCGGGAGACGAGCAGTACTTC.

The chain couples TRBV9 to TRBJ2-6, with a tentative D call TRBD1 (6 bases). The germline CDR1 and CDR2 sequences are SGDLS and YYNGEE. The CDR3 consists of 15 residues. V was trimmed by 1 base and J by 2 bases, leaving 7 bases between them. The CDR3 sequence is CASSVQGTGANVLTF. The DNA for the CDR3 is TGTGCCAGCAGCGTACAGGGGACTGGGGCCAACGTCCTGACTTTC.

This chain connects TRBV7-6 to TRBJ1-5; 8 positions match TRBD1. This CDR3 spans 14 amino acids. Trimming removed 5 bases from V and 9 bases from J; junction bases left unmatched: 9. Germline assignment: CDR1 SGHVS and CDR2 FNYEAQ. This CDR3 is CASSEIRTGLPQHF. The CDR3 nucleotides read TGTGCCAGCAGCGAGATACGGACAGGGCTGCCCCAGCATTTT.

The chain links TRBV7-9 to TRBJ2-6, with no clear D. CDR1 is SEHNR, CDR2 FQNEAQ, per germline (reference sequence). The CDR3 length is 14 residues. Trimming took off 5 bases at V and 2 bases at J, with 7 bases between the two ends. The CDR3 spells CASSTGAGANVLTF. In DNA, the CDR3 is TGTGCCAGCAGCACTGGGGCTGGGGCCAACGTCCTGACTTTC. The complete variable domain, with remaining parts taken from reference TRBV7-9 and TRBJ2-6, reads DTGVSQNPRHKITKRGQNVTFRCDPISEHNRLYWYRQTLGQGPEFLTYFQNEAQLEKSRLLSDRFSAERPKGSFSTLEIQRTEQGDSAMYLCASSTGAGANVLTFGAGSRLTVL.

There are a few counts of this clone. The chain joins TRBV5-1 to TRBJ2-1; unclear D gene. V lost 0 bases and J lost 7, with 17 bases in between. In germline, CDR1 is SGHRS, CDR2 YFSETQ. The CDR3 length is 16 residues. DNA of the CDR3: TGCGCCAGCAGCTTGGCTCGGGCGGCGGCTCTGAATGAGCAGTTCTTC. Protein: CASSLARAAALNEQFF. The full variable domain, completed using reference TRBV5-1 and TRBJ2-1, is KAGVTQTPRYLIKTRGQQVTLSCSPISGHRSVSWYQQTPGQGLQFLFEYFSETQRNKGNFPGRFSGRQFSNSRSEMNVSTLELGDSALYLCASSLARAAALNEQFFGPGTRLTVL.

In this sample, this clone turned up a few times. Within the sample, other DNA sequences also encode this same CDR3. CDR3 in DNA: TGCGCCAGCAGCTTCACGGAAAGCTCCTACAATGAGCAGTTCTTC. It is translated as CASSFTESSYNEQFF. The J gene is TRBJ2-1, the V gene TRBV5-1; no clear D. V lost 2 bases to trimming and J lost 0 bases, with 9 bases between them. The CDR3 length is 15 residues. The germline CDR1 and CDR2 sequences are SGHRS and YFSETQ.

V usage is TRBV29-1 and J usage is TRBJ2-7; tentative D call: TRBD2 (6 bases). CDR1 is SQVTM and CDR2 is ANQGSEA in the germline V gene. The CDR3 runs to 13 residues. The V end was cut by 4 bases, the J end by 5 bases, with 15 bases between. The CDR3 is CSVAGVVRNEQYF. The CDR3 coding sequence is TGCAGCGTTGCGGGGGTAGTGCGGAACGAGCAGTACTTC.

This clone has more than one count but fewer than ten. This sequence joins TRBV28 and TRBJ2-2; 10 bases agree with TRBD1. With 5 bases clipped from V and 4 bases from J, the junction kept 7 bases outside the gene matches. This CDR3 is built from 16 residues. CDR1 and CDR2 (germline): MDHEN, SYDVKM. CDR3: CASSIRQGASTGELFF. CDR3 nucleotide sequence: TGTGCCAGCAGTATACGACAGGGGGCAAGCACCGGGGAGCTGTTTTTT.

The chain links TRBV7-9 to TRBJ1-2; D gene ambiguous. Germline V lookup: CDR1 SEHNR, CDR2 FQNEAQ (reference sequence). The CDR3 runs 11 residues. Trimming shortened V by 4 bases and J by 7 bases, and 7 bases separated the two germline ends. CDR3 DNA: TGTGCCAGCAGCTCAGATAGTGGCTACACCTTC. Residues: CASSSDSGYTF.

A note on this clone: The sample holds other DNA sequences that translate to the same CDR3. The chain recombines TRBV5-4 with TRBJ2-7; TRBD1 matches 11 bases. The CDR3 is 13 amino acids. From germline, CDR1 is SGHNT and CDR2 YYREEE (reference sequence). V dropped 4 bases and J dropped 4; count of bases not matched to a gene: 1. The CDR3 loop is CASSGQGAYEQYF. The CDR3, as DNA: TGTGCCAGCAGCGGACAGGGGGCGTACGAGCAGTACTTC. The variable domain in full, with the rest retrieved from reference TRBV5-4 and TRBJ2-7, is ETGVTQSPTHLIKTRGQQVTLRCSSQSGHNTVSWYQQALGQGPQFIFQYYREEENGRGNFPPRFSGLQFPNYSSELNVNALELDDSALYLCASSGQGAYEQYFGPGTRLTVT.

This clone was detected only a few times. This chain's CDR3 is CAISPRGSPGETQYF. The CDR3 DNA follows: TGTGCCATCAGCCCTCGCGGTAGCCCAGGGGAGACCCAGTACTTC. The chain has TRBV10-3 and TRBJ2-5; possibly TRBD1 for D (5 bases). V was trimmed by 6 bases and J by 5 bases, leaving 19 bases between them. From germline, CDR1 is ENHRY and CDR2 SYGVKD. The CDR3 consists of 15 residues.

The gene calls are TRBV6-5 and TRBJ2-1; D is perhaps TRBD2 (5 bases). The CDR3 runs 13 residues. Germline values: CDR1 MNHEY, CDR2 SVGAGI. V dropped 3 bases and J dropped 9 bases, with 12 bases sitting between them. This chain's CDR3 is CASSYRGYGEQFF. Here the CDR3 DNA reads TGTGCCAGCAGTTATCGGGGTTATGGTGAGCAGTTCTTC.

This clone occurred a few times. The rearrangement joins TRBV27 to TRBJ2-4, with TRBD1 matching over 8 bases. The CDR3 sequence is 14 residues long. Trimming at V came to 5 bases and at J to 10 bases, leaving 10 bases not matched to a gene. CDR1 is MNHEY, CDR2 SMNVEV, per germline (reference sequence). CDR3 bases: TGTGCCAGCAGTCCTAACGACAGGGGAGTAATTCAGTACTTC. Amino acids: CASSPNDRGVIQYF.

J is TRBJ1-1 and V is TRBV7-8; D gene ambiguous. The V gene lost 6 bases and the J gene lost 3 bases, with 11 bases spanning the gap. There are 13 residues in the CDR3. Germline CDR1 SGHVS, CDR2 FQNEAQ. The CDR3 region is CASSLSAYTEAFF. The CDR3, as DNA: TGTGCCAGCAGTTTGTCAGCCTACACTGAAGCTTTCTTT.

This clone was picked up a small number of times. J is TRBJ1-3 and V is TRBV7-9; no firm D call. Trimming cost V 5 bases and J 0 bases, with 5 bases left between them. Looked up from germline, CDR1 is SEHNR and CDR2 is FQNEAQ (reference sequence). The CDR3 consists of 13 residues. CDR3 region: CASSPASGNTIYF. The CDR3 DNA sequence: TGTGCCAGCAGCCCAGCCTCTGGAAACACCATATATTTT.

CDR3 bases: TGCAGCGGATCCGGGGGCCAAGAGACCCAGTACTTC. It is translated as CSGSGGQETQYF. The rearrangement links TRBV29-1 to TRBJ2-5, with D possibly being TRBD2 (6 bases). V dropped 7 bases and J dropped 1 base, with 10 bases sitting between them. Germline V lookup: CDR1 SQVTM, CDR2 ANQGSEA. This CDR3 contains 12 residues.